The source of this TCR beta chain is a study of CD8 T cells in Susac syndrome. RNA, at about 0.45 to 1 ug, was reverse transcribed with random hexamers. Via MiXCR, TCRdb re-called the immunoSEQ multiplex PCR reads, giving one row per CDR3 protein. The repertoire holds about 150,000 distinct CDR3 sequences, with around 95% as singletons. Germline V lookup: CDR1 SQVTM, CDR2 ANQGSEA. V lost 0 bases to trimming and J lost 3 bases, with 9 bases between them. This CDR3 is 14 amino acids long. Specimen: CD8+ T cells from PBMCs. This rearrangement joins TRBV29-1 to TRBJ2-1; D is perhaps TRBD2 (5 bases). The receptor's source is a human donor with multiple sclerosis. As DNA, the CDR3 is TGCAGCGTTGAAGATTACGGGGTCTACAATGAGCAGTTCTTC. Its protein is CSVEDYGVYNEQFF.